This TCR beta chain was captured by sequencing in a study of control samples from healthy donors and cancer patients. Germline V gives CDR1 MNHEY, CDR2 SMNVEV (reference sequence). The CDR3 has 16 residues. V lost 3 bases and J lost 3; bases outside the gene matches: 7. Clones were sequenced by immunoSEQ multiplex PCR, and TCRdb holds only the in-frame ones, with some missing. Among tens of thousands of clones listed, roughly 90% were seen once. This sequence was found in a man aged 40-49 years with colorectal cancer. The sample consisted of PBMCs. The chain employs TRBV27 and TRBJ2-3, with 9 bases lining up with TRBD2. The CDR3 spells CASSFSSGGHTDTQYF. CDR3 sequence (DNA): TGTGCCAGCAGTTTTTCCAGCGGGGGGCATACAGATACGCAGTATTTT.